The 18 T cell receptor beta chains below come from one sample, sequenced in a study of radiotherapy plus CTLA-4 blockade in lung cancer. Sequencing used immunoSEQ multiplex PCR; TCRdb keeps in-frame clones, though not all of them. The sample comprises around 80,000 clones, roughly 70% of which are singletons, and 9.9% rests with the top ten. The specimen comprised peripheral blood, sampled from a patient treated with radiotherapy plus ipilimumab. All receptors derive from a human donor with non-small cell lung cancer whose response to radiotherapy plus ipilimumab could not be evaluated.

V is TRBV28 and J is TRBJ1-4; 9 positions match TRBD1. CDR1 is MDHEN and CDR2 is SYDVKM in the germline V gene. This CDR3 has 17 amino acids. Losses at the gene ends were 7 bases for V and 9 bases for J; bases not matched to a gene: 18. CDR3 loop: CASTLLIRTGEVKKLFF. The CDR3 nucleotides are TGTGCCAGCACTCTCCTAATTCGGACAGGGGAAGTTAAAAAACTGTTTTTT.

The table lists this clone with a few counts. The rearrangement uses TRBV6-5 and TRBJ2-5, with a tentative D call TRBD2 (7 bases). The J call may be faulty, since TRBJ2-7 better matches the DNA end. CDR3 size: 15 residues. Germline V gives CDR1 MNHEY, CDR2 SVGAGI. CDR3 nucleotide sequence: TGTGCCAGCAGCCTCCGCGGGGGCCCCTCCTACGAGCAGTACTTC. Translating gives CASSLRGGPSYEQYF.

This clone was counted only a few times. V is TRBV14 and J is TRBJ2-2, with 13 bases matching TRBD2. The CDR3 totals 17 residues. In germline, CDR1 is SGHDN, CDR2 FVKESK. After removal of 6 bases from V and 1 base from J, the junction contained 5 bases not matched to a gene. The CDR3 protein is CASSRLAGGQNTGELFF. The CDR3 bases are TGTGCCAGCAGTCGACTAGCGGGGGGCCAGAACACCGGGGAGCTGTTTTTT.

This rearrangement joins TRBV11-3 to TRBJ1-2; D is uncertain. The germline V gene encodes CDR1 SGHNT and CDR2 YENEEA. The germline V and J ends were trimmed by 2 bases and 4 bases, with 8 bases remaining between them. CDR3 length: 13 residues. The CDR3 bases are TGTGCCAGCAGCTTAAACCCTATCTATGGCTACACCTTC. It codes for CASSLNPIYGYTF. Supplemented by reference TRBV11-3 and TRBJ1-2, the full variable domain reads EAGVVQSPRYKIIEKKQPVAFWCNPISGHNTLYWYLQNLGQGPELLIRYENEEAVDDSQLPKDRFSAERLKGVDSTLKIQPAELGDSAVYLCASSLNPIYGYTFGSGTRLTVV.

The chain carries TRBV9 and TRBJ2-7; D might be TRBD2 (5 bases). CDR3 length: 14 amino acids. V dropped 0 bases and J dropped 6 bases, with 13 bases sitting between them. Germline lookup yields CDR1 SGDLS and CDR2 YYNGEE. DNA of the CDR3: TGTGCCAGCAGCGTAGGTGCCAGAGGAGGCGAGCAGTACTTC. Protein: CASSVGARGGEQYF.

The chain is built from TRBV7-8 and TRBJ1-2; maybe TRBD1 (6 bases). CDR1 is SGHVS and CDR2 is FQNEAQ in the germline V gene. This CDR3 region has 16 residues. The V end lost 5 bases, the J end lost 2 bases, and 18 bases lay between the germline ends. Here the CDR3 DNA reads TGTGCCAGCAGCACCCGGGACATTTACTACAACTATGGCTACACCTTC. Amino acid sequence: CASSTRDIYYNYGYTF.

J is TRBJ2-2 and V is TRBV11-1; perhaps TRBD1 as D (6 bases). V was cut by 5 bases and J by 3 bases, with 16 bases left in between. The CDR3 contains 16 residues. Germline V gene data show CDR1 as SGHAT and CDR2 as FQDESV (reference sequence). The DNA for the CDR3 is TGTGCCAGCAGCCCAACTGACAGGACCTACACCGGGGAGCTGTTTTTT. This encodes CASSPTDRTYTGELFF.

The rearrangement joins TRBV30 to TRBJ2-3; 7 nucleotides line up with TRBD2. The CDR3 has 14 residues. V trimming: 7 bases; J trimming: 3 bases; junction bases outside the gene matches: 10. CDR1 is GTSNPN, CDR2 SVGIG, per germline (reference sequence). The CDR3 reads CASQTSGATDTQYF. As DNA, the CDR3 is TGTGCCTCCCAGACAAGCGGGGCGACAGATACGCAGTATTTT.

V is TRBV19 and J is TRBJ2-5; the D gene is possibly TRBD2 (5 bases). Germline V gives CDR1 LNHDA, CDR2 SQIVND (reference sequence). V was pared by 4 bases and J by 5 bases, with 17 bases between. The CDR3 spans 15 residues. CDR3 sequence (DNA): TGTGCCAGTAGTAGAGCCGGGATCCAAGTCGAGACCCAGTACTTC. The encoded protein is CASSRAGIQVETQYF. Full variable domain (rest looked up from reference TRBV19 and TRBJ2-5): DGGITQSPKYLFRKEGQNVTLSCEQNLNHDAMYWYRQDPGQGLRLIYYSQIVNDFQKGDIAEGYSVSREKKESFPLTVTSAQKNPTAFYLCASSRAGIQVETQYFGPGTRLLVL.

The chain joins TRBV5-1 to TRBJ2-1, with D possibly TRBD1 on 6 matching bases. With 1 base removed from V and 13 bases from J, the gap between germline ends came to 9 bases. The CDR3 is 11 residues long. Looked up from germline, CDR1 is SGHRS and CDR2 is YFSETQ. The CDR3: CASSLQGNQFF. The DNA of the CDR3 is TGCGCCAGCAGCTTGCAGGGGAATCAGTTCTTC. Full variable domain (rest looked up from reference TRBV5-1 and TRBJ2-1): KAGVTQTPRYLIKTRGQQVTLSCSPISGHRSVSWYQQTPGQGLQFLFEYFSETQRNKGNFPGRFSGRQFSNSRSEMNVSTLELGDSALYLCASSLQGNQFFGPGTRLTVL.

The CDR3 reads CAISAPGRGVSSEAFF. The CDR3 nucleotides are TGTGCCATCAGTGCCCCAGGGCGGGGAGTAAGCTCTGAAGCTTTCTTT. The chain has TRBV10-3 and TRBJ1-1; tentative D call: TRBD1 (5 bases). V dropped 4 bases and J dropped 6 bases, with 21 bases sitting between them. This CDR3 has 16 amino acids. Germline CDR1 and CDR2: ENHRY and SYGVKD.

This rearrangement joins TRBV5-8 to TRBJ1-4; D is undetermined. The CDR3 contains 13 residues. Germline V gene data show CDR1 as SGHTS and CDR2 as YDEGEE. V dropped 3 bases and J dropped 11 bases, with 14 bases sitting between them. The CDR3 region has the DNA TGTGCCAGCAGCTCTGACACTTCTGGGAAACTGTTTTTT. Translation: CASSSDTSGKLFF.

The chain couples TRBV30 to TRBJ2-7; the match to TRBD1 covers 8 bases. In germline, CDR1 is GTSNPN, CDR2 SVGIG (reference sequence). The CDR3 covers 15 residues. V shed 1 base, J shed 0 bases, and the junction held 5 bases outside the gene matches. The CDR3 nucleotides are TGTGCCTGGAGTGCCTCGGGACAGGTCTCCTACGAGCAGTACTTC. Encoded protein: CAWSASGQVSYEQYF.

The chain uses TRBV27 and TRBJ2-7; D might be TRBD1 (6 bases). Germline-derived CDR1 and CDR2 are MNHEY and SMNVEV (reference sequence). The V gene lost 4 bases and the J gene lost 3 bases, with 10 bases spanning the gap. CDR3 length: 13 residues. The CDR3 sequence: CASSWDINYEQYF. The CDR3 DNA follows: TGTGCCAGCAGTTGGGACATTAACTACGAGCAGTACTTC.

V usage is TRBV7-9 and J usage is TRBJ1-2, with D unclear. The CDR3 consists of 13 residues. Germline CDR1 SEHNR, CDR2 FQNEAQ (reference sequence). V lost 6 bases and J lost 2, with 10 bases in between. Here the CDR3 reads CASSQVFNYGYTF. The CDR3 DNA reads as TGTGCCAGCAGTCAGGTCTTCAACTATGGCTACACCTTC.

The chain couples TRBV6-6 to TRBJ1-5; 7 bases match TRBD1. J was trimmed by 6 bases and V by 6 bases; bases with no gene match: 5. CDR1 is MNHNY, CDR2 SVGAGI, per germline (reference sequence). The CDR3 extends over 13 amino acids. CDR3 sequence: CASRQGTGQPQHF. CDR3 coding DNA: TGTGCCAGCAGACAGGGGACGGGTCAGCCCCAGCATTTT.

This clone was recorded a few times. The V and J genes are TRBV30 and TRBJ2-7; 8 bases fit TRBD1. After removal of 5 bases from V and 3 bases from J, the junction contained 3 bases not matched to a gene. The CDR3 runs 12 residues. Germline CDR1 reads GTSNPN; CDR2 reads SVGIG (reference sequence). The CDR3 DNA follows: TGTGCCTGGTCGACAGGGGACTACGAGCAGTACTTC. This sequence encodes CAWSTGDYEQYF. The whole variable domain, filled in from reference TRBV30 and TRBJ2-7, reads SQTIHQWPATLVQPVGSPLSLECTVEGTSNPNLYWYRQAAGRGLQLLFYSVGIGQISSEVPQNLSASRPQDRQFILSSKKLLLSDSGFYLCAWSTGDYEQYFGPGTRLTVT.

This clone appeared once. The genes are TRBV10-3 and TRBJ2-5; 8 bases align to TRBD1. CDR1 is ENHRY and CDR2 is SYGVKD in the germline V gene. This CDR3 is built from 14 residues. Unmatched junction bases numbered 3, after V lost 4 bases and J lost 2 bases. The CDR3, as DNA: TGTGCCATCAGTGGAGGGACAGGTCAAGAGACCCAGTACTTC. Translation: CAISGGTGQETQYF.